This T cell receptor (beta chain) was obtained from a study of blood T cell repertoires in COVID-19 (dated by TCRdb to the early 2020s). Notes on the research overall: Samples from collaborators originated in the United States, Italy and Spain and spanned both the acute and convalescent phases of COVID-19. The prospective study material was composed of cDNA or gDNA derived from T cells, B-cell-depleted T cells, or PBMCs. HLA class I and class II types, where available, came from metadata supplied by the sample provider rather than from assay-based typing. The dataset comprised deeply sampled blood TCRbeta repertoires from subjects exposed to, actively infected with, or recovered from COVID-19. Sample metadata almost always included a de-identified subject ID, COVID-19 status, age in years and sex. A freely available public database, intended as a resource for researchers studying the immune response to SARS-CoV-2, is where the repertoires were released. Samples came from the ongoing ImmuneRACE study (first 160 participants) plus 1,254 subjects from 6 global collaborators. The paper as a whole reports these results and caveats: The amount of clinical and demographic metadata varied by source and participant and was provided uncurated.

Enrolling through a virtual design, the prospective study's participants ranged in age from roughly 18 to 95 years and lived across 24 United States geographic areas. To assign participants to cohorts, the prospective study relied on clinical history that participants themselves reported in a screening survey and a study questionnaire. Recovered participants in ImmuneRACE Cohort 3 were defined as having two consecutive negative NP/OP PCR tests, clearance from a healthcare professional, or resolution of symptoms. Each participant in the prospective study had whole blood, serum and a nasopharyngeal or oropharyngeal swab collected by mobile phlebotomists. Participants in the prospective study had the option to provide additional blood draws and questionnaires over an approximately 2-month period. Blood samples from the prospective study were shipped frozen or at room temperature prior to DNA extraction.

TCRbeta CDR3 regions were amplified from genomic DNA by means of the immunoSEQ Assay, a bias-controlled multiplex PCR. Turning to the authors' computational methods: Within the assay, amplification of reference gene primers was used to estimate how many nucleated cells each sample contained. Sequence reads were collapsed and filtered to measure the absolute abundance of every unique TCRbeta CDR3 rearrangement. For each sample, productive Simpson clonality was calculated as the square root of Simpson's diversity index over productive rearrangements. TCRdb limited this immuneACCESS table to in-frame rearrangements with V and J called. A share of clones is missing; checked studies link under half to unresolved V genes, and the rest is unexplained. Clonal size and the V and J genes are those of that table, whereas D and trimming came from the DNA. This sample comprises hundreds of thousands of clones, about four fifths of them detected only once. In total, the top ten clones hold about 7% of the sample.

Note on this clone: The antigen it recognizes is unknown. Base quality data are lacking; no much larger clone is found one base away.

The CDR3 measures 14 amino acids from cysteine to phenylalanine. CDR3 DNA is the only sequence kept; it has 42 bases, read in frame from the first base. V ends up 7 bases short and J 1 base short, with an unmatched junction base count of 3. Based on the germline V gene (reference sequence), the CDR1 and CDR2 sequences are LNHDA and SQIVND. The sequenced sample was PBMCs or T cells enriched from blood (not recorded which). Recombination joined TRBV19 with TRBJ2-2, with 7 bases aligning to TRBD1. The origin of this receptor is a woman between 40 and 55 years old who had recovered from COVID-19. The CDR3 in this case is CASKRQGNTGELFF. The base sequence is TGTGCCAGTAAGCGACAGGGGAACACCGGGGAGCTGTTTTTT.